This entry lists 18 T cell receptor beta chains sequenced from one sample in a study of shared clonotypes between healthy human individuals. The naive CD8 fraction comprised CD45RO-negative cells positively selected for CCR7 and excluded terminally differentiated effector memory CD45RA+ cells. Clones were read by immunoSEQ multiplex PCR, and TCRdb kept only the in-frame ones, dropping some. Counted here are 550,000 to 750,000 clones, roughly nine tenths occurring once; the ten biggest clones make up roughly 22%. The sequencing sample was made of naive CD8+ T cells sorted from blood. These receptor sequences come from a man aged 25 to 40 in good health.

The chain couples TRBV27 to TRBJ2-7; the match to TRBD2 covers 11 bases. The junction had 6 bases not matched to a gene; V was cut back by 6 bases and J by 2 bases. The CDR3 has 15 amino acids. Germline V gives CDR1 MNHEY, CDR2 SMNVEV (reference sequence). The CDR3 protein is CASSRGLAGAYEQYF. For the CDR3, the DNA is TGTGCCAGCAGCCGCGGACTAGCGGGCGCCTACGAGCAGTACTTC.

This chain joins TRBV28 and TRBJ2-1; D gene unclear. V was trimmed by 8 bases and J by 7 bases, leaving 6 bases between them. Germline V gene data show CDR1 as MDHEN and CDR2 as SYDVKM. This CDR3 spans 10 amino acids. The CDR3 coding sequence is TGTGCCAGCCGTGGAAATGAGCAGTTCTTC. Translating gives CASRGNEQFF.

The rearrangement uses TRBV28 and TRBJ2-2; 10 nucleotides line up with TRBD2. The J segment lost 4 bases and the V segment lost 6 bases, leaving 8 bases of the junction unmatched. Germline lookup yields CDR1 MDHEN and CDR2 SYDVKM. The CDR3 loop spans 16 amino acids. The CDR3 region is CASRPGTSVSTGELFF. In nucleotides, the CDR3 is TGTGCCAGCAGGCCCGGGACTAGCGTTAGCACCGGGGAGCTGTTTTTT.

CDR3 protein: CSVEALAGTYEQYF. Here the CDR3 DNA reads TGCAGCGTTGAAGCGCTCGCGGGGACCTACGAGCAGTACTTC. The chain combines TRBV29-1 with TRBJ2-7; maybe TRBD2 (6 bases). V shed 1 base and J shed 2 bases, with 12 bases lying between them. The CDR3 runs to 14 residues. CDR1 is SQVTM, CDR2 ANQGSEA, per germline.

The genes are TRBV5-1 and TRBJ2-1, with 12 bases matching TRBD2. The CDR3 runs to 18 residues. The junction had 19 bases not matched to a gene; V was cut back by 7 bases and J by 8 bases. Germline loops: CDR1 SGHRS, CDR2 YFSETQ. CDR3 amino acids: CASSHRPGRLAGVDEQFF. CDR3 nucleotide sequence: TGCGCCAGCTCACATCGCCCGGGGCGACTAGCGGGAGTTGATGAGCAGTTCTTC.

The chain is built from TRBV18 and TRBJ2-7; TRBD1 aligns across 8 bases. The CDR3 sequence is 16 residues long. Germline values: CDR1 KGHSH, CDR2 LQKENI. V was pared by 0 bases and J by 5 bases, with 9 bases of the junction left unmatched. The CDR3 loop is CASSPPLVGTGDEQYF. As DNA, the CDR3 is TGTGCCAGCTCACCACCGTTAGTAGGGACAGGAGACGAGCAGTACTTC.

The chain combines TRBV7-8 with TRBJ1-1; 8 positions match TRBD1. V shed 5 bases and J 4 bases; nucleotides not matched to a gene: 3. This CDR3 is 13 amino acids long. Per germline, CDR1 SGHVS and CDR2 FQNEAQ. This CDR3 reads CASSATGGTEAFF. The CDR3 nucleotides are TGTGCCAGCAGCGCAACAGGGGGCACTGAAGCTTTCTTT.

This clone has just one count. This rearrangement joins TRBV9 to TRBJ2-1; a possible D gene is TRBD1 (7 bases). The CDR3 loop spans 17 amino acids. The V gene's germline CDR1 is SGDLS and CDR2 YYNGEE. V was pared by 3 bases and J by 4 bases, with 20 bases between. In nucleotides, the CDR3 is TGTGCCAGCAGCGAAGGAATACAGGGGACTGATTACAATGAGCAGTTCTTC. It translates to CASSEGIQGTDYNEQFF.

The chain uses TRBV6-5 and TRBJ1-2; D is perhaps TRBD1 (5 bases). This CDR3 contains 15 residues. V lost 0 bases and J lost 6, with 14 bases in between. CDR1 and CDR2 from the germline V gene are MNHEY and SVGAGI. The CDR3 spells CASSYSRGRVDGYTF. DNA of the CDR3: TGTGCCAGCAGTTACTCGAGGGGCAGGGTGGATGGCTACACCTTC.

The chain uses TRBV28 and TRBJ1-5; D gene unclear. CDR3 length equals 13 residues. V was shortened by 7 bases and J by 2 bases, with 9 bases between the two germline ends. Germline CDR1 MDHEN, CDR2 SYDVKM. The CDR3 DNA reads as TGTGCCAGCACGGTTAACGGCAATCAGCCCCAGCATTTT. It is translated as CASTVNGNQPQHF.

J is TRBJ2-7 and V is TRBV27; weak D call: TRBD2 (6 bases). Germline CDR1 MNHEY, CDR2 SMNVEV (reference sequence). The V gene lost 5 bases and the J gene lost 9 bases, with 20 bases spanning the gap. The CDR3 length is 14 residues. CDR3 region: CASSDGTPAFGQYF. CDR3 in DNA: TGTGCCAGCAGTGACGGGACTCCAGCTTTCGGGCAGTACTTC.

The chain couples TRBV27 to TRBJ2-7; the D is unclear. The CDR3 runs to 14 residues. Trimming pared 2 bases from V and 4 bases from J, leaving 12 bases between. Germline V gene lookup returns CDR1 MNHEY and CDR2 SMNVEV (reference sequence). CDR3 protein: CASSLVAGIYEQYF. CDR3 nucleotides: TGTGCCAGCAGTTTAGTCGCAGGTATTTACGAGCAGTACTTC.

The chain has TRBV9 and TRBJ2-1; 7 nucleotides align to TRBD2. The junction had 11 bases not matched to a gene; V was cut back by 0 bases and J by 8 bases. The V gene's germline CDR1 is SGDLS and CDR2 YYNGEE. The CDR3 has 16 residues. The CDR3 DNA reads TGTGCCAGCAGCGTAGCTCGGGGGACTATCGGCTATGAGCAGTTCTTC. This gives the protein CASSVARGTIGYEQFF. The whole variable domain, filled in from reference TRBV9 and TRBJ2-1, reads DSGVTQTPKHLITATGQRVTLRCSPRSGDLSVYWYQQSLDQGLQFLIQYYNGEERAKGNILERFSAQQFPDLHSELNLSSLELGDSALYFCASSVARGTIGYEQFFGPGTRLTVL.

V usage is TRBV5-4 and J usage is TRBJ2-1, with 10 bases aligning to TRBD1. With V trimmed by 4 bases and J by 1 base, 5 bases remained unmatched. Germline assignment: CDR1 SGHNT and CDR2 YYREEE (reference sequence). The CDR3 is made up of 16 amino acids. The CDR3 sequence: CASSRQGARSYNEQFF. CDR3 coding DNA: TGTGCCAGCAGCAGACAGGGGGCGCGTTCCTACAATGAGCAGTTCTTC.

The rearrangement uses TRBV25-1 and TRBJ2-3; D is unresolved. With 3 bases removed from V and 1 base from J, the gap between germline ends came to 8 bases. The CDR3 extends over 14 amino acids. Germline V lookup: CDR1 MGHDK, CDR2 SYGVNS. The CDR3 sequence: CASSEVGRTDTQYF. The CDR3 DNA sequence: TGTGCCAGCAGTGAGGTAGGGCGCACAGATACGCAGTATTTT.

This rearrangement joins TRBV18 to TRBJ2-5; D call uncertain. Trimming took 2 bases from V and 5 from J, leaving 15 bases between them. The CDR3 totals 15 residues. Germline V gene data show CDR1 as KGHSH and CDR2 as LQKENI. CDR3 sequence: CASSPDPGRSETQYF. CDR3 DNA sequence: TGTGCCAGCTCACCAGATCCGGGCCGAAGCGAGACCCAGTACTTC.

V usage is TRBV2 and J usage is TRBJ2-3; the D is unclear. Germline lookup yields CDR1 SNHLY and CDR2 FYNNEI. The CDR3 is made up of 16 amino acids. V lost 2 bases, J lost 2 bases, and 14 bases lay in between. CDR3 bases: TGTGCCAGCAGTGAAATAGCTCGTCTAAACACAGATACGCAGTATTTT. Translating it yields CASSEIARLNTDTQYF.

About this clone: The same CDR3 can be traced to other DNA sequences in this sample. The rearrangement uses TRBV29-1 and TRBJ1-1; D is unclear. Germline values: CDR1 SQVTM, CDR2 ANQGSEA. Trimming pared 5 bases from V and 1 base from J, leaving 8 bases between. This CDR3 spans 12 amino acids. CDR3 protein: CSVKPGNTEAFF. Here the CDR3 DNA reads TGCAGCGTTAAACCCGGGAACACTGAAGCTTTCTTT. The whole variable domain, filled in from reference TRBV29-1 and TRBJ1-1, reads SAVISQKPSRDICQRGTSLTIQCQVDSQVTMMFWYRQQPGQSLTLIATANQGSEATYESGFVIDKFPISRPNLTFSTLTVSNMSPEDSSIYLCSVKPGNTEAFFGQGTRLTVV.